Included here is one T cell receptor beta chain sequence, with context. Clones were read by immunoSEQ multiplex PCR, and TCRdb kept only the in-frame ones, dropping some. The table lists about 70,000 clones, 92% of them singletons. These data belong to a study of T cells after somatic rescue of genetic block. V was shortened by 6 bases and J by 0 bases, with 26 bases between the two germline ends. The CDR3 covers 19 residues. Germline V gene lookup returns CDR1 LNHNV and CDR2 YYDKDF (reference sequence). This TCR came from a man between 40 and 49 years old. The sample taken for sequencing was peripheral blood mononuclear cells (PBMCs). V is TRBV15 and J is TRBJ1-2; weak D call: TRBD1 (5 bases). The CDR3 sequence: CATRRGMWQTLTSNYGYTF. Written as DNA, the CDR3 is TGTGCCACCAGGAGGGGCATGTGGCAGACCCTGACCTCTAACTATGGCTACACCTTC.